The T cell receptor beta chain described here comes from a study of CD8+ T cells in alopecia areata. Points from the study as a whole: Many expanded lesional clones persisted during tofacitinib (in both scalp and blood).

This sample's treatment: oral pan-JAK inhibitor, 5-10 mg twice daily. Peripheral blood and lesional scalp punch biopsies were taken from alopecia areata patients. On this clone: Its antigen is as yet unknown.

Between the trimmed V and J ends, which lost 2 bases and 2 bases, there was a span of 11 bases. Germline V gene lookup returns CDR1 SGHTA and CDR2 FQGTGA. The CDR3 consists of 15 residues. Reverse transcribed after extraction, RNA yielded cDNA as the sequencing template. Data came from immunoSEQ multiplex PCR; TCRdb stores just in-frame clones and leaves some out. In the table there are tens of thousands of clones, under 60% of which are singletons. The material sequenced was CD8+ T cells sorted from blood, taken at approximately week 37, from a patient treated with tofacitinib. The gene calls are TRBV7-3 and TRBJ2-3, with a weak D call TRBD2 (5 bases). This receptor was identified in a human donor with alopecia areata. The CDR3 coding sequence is TGTGCCAGCAGCTTAGGAGCGGTCAACACAGATACGCAGTATTTT. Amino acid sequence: CASSLGAVNTDTQYF.